This T cell receptor beta chain was captured by sequencing in a study of beta chain features in type 1 diabetes. The overall study: There was similarity between patients and healthy donors in age, gender and cell yields.

The length of the CDR3 is 16 residues. CDR1 and CDR2 from the germline V gene are SGHDT and YYEEEE. The trim removed 4 bases at V and 6 bases at J, leaving 11 bases unmatched. Since all of the isolated RNA was reverse transcribed, expressed TCRB transcripts were what got sequenced. Profiled with immunoSEQ multiplex PCR; TCRdb holds only in-frame clones, not every one. The sample has more than 120,000 clones, 10% to 15% seen once. The study, taken as a whole, reports: Moderate but significant shortening of TCRB CDR3s was recorded in all four CD4+ subsets from Type 1 diabetes patients. Patients with type 1 diabetes showed fewer VDJ junction insertions and more deletions.

The sample holds a few counts of this clone. Its target is not known. Sorted populations all had greater than 95% purity. V and J are TRBV5-6 and TRBJ2-2, with 8 positions matching TRBD1. The origin of this receptor is a man younger than 35 with type 1 diabetes. The sequencing input was central memory CD4+ T cells from blood. The CDR3, as DNA: TGTGCCAGCAGCCCCGGGGGACAGGTATTTCCCGGGGAGCTGTTTTTT. Its translation: CASSPGGQVFPGELFF.